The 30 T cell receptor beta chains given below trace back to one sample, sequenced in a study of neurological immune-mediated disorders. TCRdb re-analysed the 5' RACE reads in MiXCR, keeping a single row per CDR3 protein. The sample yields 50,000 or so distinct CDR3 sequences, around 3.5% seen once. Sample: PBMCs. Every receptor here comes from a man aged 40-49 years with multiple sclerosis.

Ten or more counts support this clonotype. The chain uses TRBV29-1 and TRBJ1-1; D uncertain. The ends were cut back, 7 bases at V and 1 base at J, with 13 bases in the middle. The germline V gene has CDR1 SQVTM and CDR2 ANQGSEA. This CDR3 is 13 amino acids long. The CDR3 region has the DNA TGCAGCGCCTGCTACGGGTCGAACACTGAAGCTTTCTTT. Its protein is CSACYGSNTEAFF. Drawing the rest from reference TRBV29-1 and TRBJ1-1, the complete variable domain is SAVISQKPSRDICQRGTSLTIQCQVDSQVTMMFWYRQQPGQSLTLIATANQGSEATYESGFVIDKFPISRPNLTFSTLTVSNMSPEDSSIYLCSACYGSNTEAFFGQGTRLTVV.

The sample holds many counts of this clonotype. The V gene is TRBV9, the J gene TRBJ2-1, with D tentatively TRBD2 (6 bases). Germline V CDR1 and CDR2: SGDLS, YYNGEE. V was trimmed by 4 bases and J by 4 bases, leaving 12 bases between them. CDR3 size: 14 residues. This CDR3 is CASSPGLLYNEQFF. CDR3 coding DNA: TGTGCCAGCAGCCCGGGACTTCTTTACAATGAGCAGTTCTTC.

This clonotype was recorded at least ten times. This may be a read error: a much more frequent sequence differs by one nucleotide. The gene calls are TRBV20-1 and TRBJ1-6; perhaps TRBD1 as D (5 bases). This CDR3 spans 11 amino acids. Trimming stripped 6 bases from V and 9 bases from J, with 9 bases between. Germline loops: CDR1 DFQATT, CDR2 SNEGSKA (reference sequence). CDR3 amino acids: CSAKRGSPLHF. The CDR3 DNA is TGCAGTGCAAAAAGGGGTTCACCCCTCCACTTT.

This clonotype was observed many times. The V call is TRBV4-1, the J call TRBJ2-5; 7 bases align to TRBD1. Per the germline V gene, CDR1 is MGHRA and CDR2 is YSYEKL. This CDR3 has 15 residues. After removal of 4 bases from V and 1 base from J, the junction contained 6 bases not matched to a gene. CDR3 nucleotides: TGCGCCAGCAGCCCAACCCGGGACAGCCAAGAGACCCAGTACTTC. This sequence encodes CASSPTRDSQETQYF.

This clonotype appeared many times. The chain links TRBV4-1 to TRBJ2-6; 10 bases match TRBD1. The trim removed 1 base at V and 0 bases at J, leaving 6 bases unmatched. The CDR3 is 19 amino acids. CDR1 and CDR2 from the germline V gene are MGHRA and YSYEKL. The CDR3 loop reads CASSQGGQGEHSGANVLTF. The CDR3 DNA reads TGCGCCAGCAGCCAAGGAGGACAGGGGGAACACTCTGGGGCCAACGTCCTGACTTTC.

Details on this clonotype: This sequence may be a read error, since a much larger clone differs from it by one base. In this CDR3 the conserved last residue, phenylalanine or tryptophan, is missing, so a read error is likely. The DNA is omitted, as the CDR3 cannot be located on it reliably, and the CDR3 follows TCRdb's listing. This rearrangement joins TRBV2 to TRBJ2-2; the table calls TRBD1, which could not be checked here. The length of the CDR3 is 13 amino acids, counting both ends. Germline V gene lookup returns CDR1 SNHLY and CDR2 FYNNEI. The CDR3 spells CASSEGQPIRLFI.

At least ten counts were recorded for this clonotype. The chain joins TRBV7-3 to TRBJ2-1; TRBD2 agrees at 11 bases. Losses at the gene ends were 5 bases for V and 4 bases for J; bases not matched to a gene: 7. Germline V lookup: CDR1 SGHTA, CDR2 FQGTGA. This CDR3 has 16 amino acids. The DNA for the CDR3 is TGTGCCAGCAGCCCCTTAGCGGGGGGGACTTACAATGAGCAGTTCTTC. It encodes CASSPLAGGTYNEQFF.

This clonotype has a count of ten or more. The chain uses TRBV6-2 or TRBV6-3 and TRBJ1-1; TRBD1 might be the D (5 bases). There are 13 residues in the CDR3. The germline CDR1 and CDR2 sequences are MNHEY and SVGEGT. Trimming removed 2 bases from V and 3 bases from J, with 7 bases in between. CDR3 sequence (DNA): TGTGCCAGCAGTTACGACAGCGACACTGAAGCTTTCTTT. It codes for CASSYDSDTEAFF.

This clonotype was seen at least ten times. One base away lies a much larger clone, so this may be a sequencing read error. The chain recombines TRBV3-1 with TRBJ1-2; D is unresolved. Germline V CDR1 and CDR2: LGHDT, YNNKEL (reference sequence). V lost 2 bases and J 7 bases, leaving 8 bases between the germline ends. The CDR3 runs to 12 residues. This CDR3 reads CASSQKTLGYTF. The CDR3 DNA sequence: TGTGCCAGCAGCCAAAAGACACTTGGCTACACCTTC. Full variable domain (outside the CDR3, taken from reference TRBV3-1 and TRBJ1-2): DTAVSQTPKYLVTQMGNDKSIKCEQNLGHDTMYWYKQDSKKFLKIMFSYNNKELIINETVPNRFSPKSPDKAHLNLHINSLELGDSAVYFCASSQKTLGYTFGSGTRLTVV.

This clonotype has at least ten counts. The CDR3 DNA sequence: TGTGCCAGCAGTGTTCAGGGGGCGCTTCTCACTGAAGCTTTCTTT. The encoded protein is CASSVQGALLTEAFF. This sequence joins TRBV25-1 and TRBJ1-1; 8 bases are shared with TRBD1. There are 15 residues in the CDR3. V shed 4 bases, J shed 4 bases, and the junction held 8 bases outside the gene matches. Germline lookup yields CDR1 MGHDK and CDR2 SYGVNS.

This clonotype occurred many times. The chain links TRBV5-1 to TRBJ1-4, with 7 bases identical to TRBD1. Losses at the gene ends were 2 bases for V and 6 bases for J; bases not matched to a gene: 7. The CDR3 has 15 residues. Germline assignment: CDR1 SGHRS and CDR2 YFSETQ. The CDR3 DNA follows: TGCGCCAGCAGCTTTTCCGGGACAGCAGATGAAAAACTGTTTTTT. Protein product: CASSFSGTADEKLFF.

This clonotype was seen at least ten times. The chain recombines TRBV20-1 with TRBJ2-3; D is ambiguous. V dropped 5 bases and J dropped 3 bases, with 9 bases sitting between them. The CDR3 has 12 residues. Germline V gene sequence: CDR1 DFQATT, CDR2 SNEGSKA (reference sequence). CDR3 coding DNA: TGCAGTGCTGGCGAGTTGACAGATACGCAGTATTTT. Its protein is CSAGELTDTQYF.

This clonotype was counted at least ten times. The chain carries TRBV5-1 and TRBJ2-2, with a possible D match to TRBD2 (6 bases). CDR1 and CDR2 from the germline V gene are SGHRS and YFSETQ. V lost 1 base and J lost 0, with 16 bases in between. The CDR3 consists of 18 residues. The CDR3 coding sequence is TGCGCCAGCAGCTTGCTCCCCTTCGCGGGGACGAACACCGGGGAGCTGTTTTTT. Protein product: CASSLLPFAGTNTGELFF.

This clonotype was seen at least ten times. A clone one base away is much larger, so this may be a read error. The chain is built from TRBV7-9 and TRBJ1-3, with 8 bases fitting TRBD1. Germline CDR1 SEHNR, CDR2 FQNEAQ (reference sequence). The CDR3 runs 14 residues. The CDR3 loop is CASSSTGAGKTIYF. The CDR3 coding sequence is TGTGCCAGCAGCTCGACAGGGGCTGGAAAAACCATATATTTT.

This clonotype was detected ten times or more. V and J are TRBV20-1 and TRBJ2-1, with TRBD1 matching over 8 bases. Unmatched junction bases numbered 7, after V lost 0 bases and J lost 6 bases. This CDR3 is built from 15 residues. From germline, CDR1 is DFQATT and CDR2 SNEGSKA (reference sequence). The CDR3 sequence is CSARDQGAPRNEQFF. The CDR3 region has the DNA TGCAGTGCTAGAGATCAGGGGGCGCCTCGCAATGAGCAGTTCTTC.

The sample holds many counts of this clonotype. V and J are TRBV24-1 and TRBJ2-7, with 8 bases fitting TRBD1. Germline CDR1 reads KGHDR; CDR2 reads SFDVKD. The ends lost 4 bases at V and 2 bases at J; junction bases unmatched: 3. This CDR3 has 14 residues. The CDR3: CATSDPDRAYEQYF. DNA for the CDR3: TGTGCCACCAGTGACCCGGACAGGGCCTACGAGCAGTACTTC.

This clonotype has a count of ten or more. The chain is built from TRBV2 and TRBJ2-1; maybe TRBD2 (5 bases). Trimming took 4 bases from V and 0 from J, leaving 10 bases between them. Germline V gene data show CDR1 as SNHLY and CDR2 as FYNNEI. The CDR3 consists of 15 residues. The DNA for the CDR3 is TGTGCCAGCAGTGGAGACTATAGCTCCTACAATGAGCAGTTCTTC. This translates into CASSGDYSSYNEQFF. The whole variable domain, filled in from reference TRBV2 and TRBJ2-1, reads EPEVTQTPSHQVTQMGQEVILRCVPISNHLYFYWYRQILGQKVEFLVSFYNNEISEKSEIFDDQFSVERPDGSNFTLKIRSTKLEDSAMYFCASSGDYSSYNEQFFGPGTRLTVL.

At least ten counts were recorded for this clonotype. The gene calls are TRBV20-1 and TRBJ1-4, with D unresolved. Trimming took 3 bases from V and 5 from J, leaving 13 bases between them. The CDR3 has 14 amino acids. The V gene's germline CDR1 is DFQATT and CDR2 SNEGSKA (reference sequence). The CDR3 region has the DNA TGCAGTGCTAGGGTGGCGGTGCCCAATGAAAAACTGTTTTTT. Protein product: CSARVAVPNEKLFF.

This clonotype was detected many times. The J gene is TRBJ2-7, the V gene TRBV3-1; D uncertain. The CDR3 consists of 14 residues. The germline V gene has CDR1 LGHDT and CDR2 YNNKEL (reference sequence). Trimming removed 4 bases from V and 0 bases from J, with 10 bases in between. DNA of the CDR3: TGTGCCAGCAGCCTCATTGGATACTCCTACGAGCAGTACTTC. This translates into CASSLIGYSYEQYF.

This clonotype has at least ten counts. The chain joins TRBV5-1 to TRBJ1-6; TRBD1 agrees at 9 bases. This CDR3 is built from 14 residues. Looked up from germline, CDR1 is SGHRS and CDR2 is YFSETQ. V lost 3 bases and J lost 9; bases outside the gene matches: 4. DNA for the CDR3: TGCGCCAGCAGCTACAGGGGGCAGGTTTCACCCCTCCACTTT. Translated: CASSYRGQVSPLHF.

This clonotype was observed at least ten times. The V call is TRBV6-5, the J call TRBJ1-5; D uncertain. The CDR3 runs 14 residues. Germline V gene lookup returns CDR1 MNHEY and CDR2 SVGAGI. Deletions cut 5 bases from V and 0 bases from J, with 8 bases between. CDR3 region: CASSATGSNQPQHF. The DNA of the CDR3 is TGTGCCAGCAGTGCTACGGGTAGCAATCAGCCCCAGCATTTT.

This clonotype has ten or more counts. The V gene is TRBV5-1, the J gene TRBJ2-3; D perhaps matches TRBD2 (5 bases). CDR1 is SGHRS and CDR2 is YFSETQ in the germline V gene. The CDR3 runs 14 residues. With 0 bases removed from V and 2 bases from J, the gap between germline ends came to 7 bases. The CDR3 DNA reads TGCGCCAGCAGCTTGGGACTAAACACAGATACGCAGTATTTT. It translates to CASSLGLNTDTQYF.

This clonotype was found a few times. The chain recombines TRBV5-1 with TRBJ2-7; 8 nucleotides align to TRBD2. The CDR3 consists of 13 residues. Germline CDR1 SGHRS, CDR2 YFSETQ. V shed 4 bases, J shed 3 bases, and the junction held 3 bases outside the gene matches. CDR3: CASSPGGVYEQYF. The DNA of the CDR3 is TGCGCCAGCAGCCCCGGGGGGGTCTACGAGCAGTACTTC.

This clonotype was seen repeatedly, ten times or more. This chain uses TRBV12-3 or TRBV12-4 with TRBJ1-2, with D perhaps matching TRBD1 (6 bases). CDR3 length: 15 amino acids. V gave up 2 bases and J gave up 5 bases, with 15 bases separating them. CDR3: CASSLRWQGRYGYTF. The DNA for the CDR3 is TGTGCCAGCAGTTTACGGTGGCAGGGGAGGTATGGCTACACCTTC.

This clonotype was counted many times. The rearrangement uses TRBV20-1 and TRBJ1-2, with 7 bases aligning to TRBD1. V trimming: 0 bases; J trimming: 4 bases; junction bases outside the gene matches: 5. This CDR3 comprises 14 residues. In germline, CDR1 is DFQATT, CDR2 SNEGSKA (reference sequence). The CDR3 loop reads CSARDSGQPYGYTF. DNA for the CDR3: TGCAGTGCTAGAGATTCGGGACAGCCCTATGGCTACACCTTC.

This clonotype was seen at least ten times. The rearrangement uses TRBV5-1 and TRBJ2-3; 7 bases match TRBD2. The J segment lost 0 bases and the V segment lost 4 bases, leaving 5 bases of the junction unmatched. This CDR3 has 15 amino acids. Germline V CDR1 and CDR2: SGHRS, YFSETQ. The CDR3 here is CASSMGGFSTDTQYF. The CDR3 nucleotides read TGCGCCAGCAGCATGGGGGGGTTCAGCACAGATACGCAGTATTTT.

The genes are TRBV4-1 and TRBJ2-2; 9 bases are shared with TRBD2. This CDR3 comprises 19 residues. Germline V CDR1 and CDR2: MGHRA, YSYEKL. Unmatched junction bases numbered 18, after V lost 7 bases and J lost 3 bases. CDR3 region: CASNPAGRGGLVDTGELFF. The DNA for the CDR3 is TGCGCCAGCAACCCTGCGGGGCGGGGGGGCCTCGTTGACACCGGGGAGCTGTTTTTT.

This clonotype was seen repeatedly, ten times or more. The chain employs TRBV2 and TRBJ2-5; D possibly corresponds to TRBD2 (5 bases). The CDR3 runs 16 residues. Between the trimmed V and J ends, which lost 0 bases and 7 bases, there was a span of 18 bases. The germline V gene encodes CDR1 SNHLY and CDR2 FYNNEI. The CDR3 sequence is CASSEAPPETTGTQYF. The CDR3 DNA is TGTGCCAGCAGTGAAGCCCCCCCCGAGACTACGGGGACCCAGTACTTC.

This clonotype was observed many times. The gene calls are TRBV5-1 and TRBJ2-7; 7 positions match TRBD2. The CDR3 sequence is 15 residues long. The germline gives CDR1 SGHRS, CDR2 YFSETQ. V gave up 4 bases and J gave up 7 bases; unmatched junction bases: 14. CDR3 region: CASSDRAGPLGEQYF. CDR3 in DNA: TGCGCCAGCAGCGACAGAGCGGGGCCCCTCGGGGAGCAGTACTTC.

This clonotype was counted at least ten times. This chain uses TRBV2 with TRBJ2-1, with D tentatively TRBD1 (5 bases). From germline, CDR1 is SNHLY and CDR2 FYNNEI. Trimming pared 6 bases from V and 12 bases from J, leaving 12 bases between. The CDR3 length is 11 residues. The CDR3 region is CASRAGIRQFF. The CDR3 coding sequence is TGTGCCAGCAGGGCAGGGATACGGCAGTTCTTC.